The rows below give T cell receptor beta chains drawn from one sample of a study of T cells in Graves' hyperthyroidism and ophthalmopathy. In TCRdb, the multiplex PCR reads were re-called with MiXCR into one record per CDR3 protein. The table shows about 250,000 distinct CDR3 sequences, with approximately 25% occurring only once. Input material: blood. Source of these receptors: a woman in her thirties or forties with Graves' ophthalmopathy. Each CDR3 is given with its conserved first and last residue. D genes are given only for firm matches. Size values are once, few and many counts, or a class for expanded clones, and some rows have none.

D: TRBD2; size: many; J: TRBJ2-7; length: 15; V: TRBV5-6; DNA: TGTGCCAGCAGCTTGGCCGGGACTAGCGTTGGCGAGCAGTACTTC; CDR3: CASSLAGTSVGEQYF
D: -; size: -; J: TRBJ2-2; length: 14; V: TRBV20-1; DNA: TGCAGTGCCCAGGGGACTTCCCTCGGCGGGGAGCTGTTTTTT; CDR3: CSAQGTSLGGELFF
D: -; size: many; J: TRBJ2-7; length: 15; V: TRBV5-1; DNA: TGCGCCAGCACCCCCGGCGGCCCTAAGGCCTACGAGCAGTACTTC; CDR3: CASTPGGPKAYEQYF
D: -; size: many; J: TRBJ2-2; length: 12; V: TRBV24-1; DNA: TGTGCCACCAGTGTGGGCACCGGGGAGCTGTTTTTT; CDR3: CATSVGTGELFF
D: -; size: -; J: TRBJ2-7; length: 12; V: TRBV24-1; DNA: TGTGCCACCCTTAGCGGAGCCTACGAGCAGTACTTC; CDR3: CATLSGAYEQYF
D: TRBD1; size: many; J: TRBJ1-1; length: 15; V: TRBV7-2; DNA: TGTGCCAGCAGCCCCAGGGACAGACAGAACACTGAAGCTTTCTTT; CDR3: CASSPRDRQNTEAFF
D: -; size: many; J: TRBJ2-7; length: 14; V: TRBV28; DNA: TGTGCCAGCAGACTCCAATTAGCCGCCTACGAGCAGTACTTC; CDR3: CASRLQLAAYEQYF
D: TRBD2; size: many; J: TRBJ2-7; length: 17; V: TRBV28; DNA: TGTGCCAGAACGGGACGGGGACTAGCGGGAGGGCTCTACGAGCAGTACTTC; CDR3: CARTGRGLAGGLYEQYF
D: -; size: -; J: TRBJ2-3; length: 19; V: TRBV28; DNA: TGTGCCAGCAGTTCGCTAACTTGGGACGAGGGTACGCCCACAGATACGCAGTATTTT; CDR3: CASSSLTWDEGTPTDTQYF
D: -; size: -; J: TRBJ2-2; length: 18; V: TRBV3-1; DNA: TGTGCCAGCAGCCAAGATGGGGGCGGCTCCCCAGATGGCGGGGAGCTGTTTTTT; CDR3: CASSQDGGGSPDGGELFF
D: -; size: many; J: TRBJ2-6; length: 15; V: TRBV5-1; DNA: TGCGCCAGCACACTTACAGGGCCCGGGGCCAACGTCCTGACTTTC; CDR3: CASTLTGPGANVLTF
D: -; size: once; J: TRBJ2-2; length: 14; V: TRBV7-2; DNA: TGTGCCAGCAGCTTAGCGAAAGCTACCGGGGAGCTGTTTTTT; CDR3: CASSLAKATGELFF
D: -; size: many; J: TRBJ1-1; length: 12; V: TRBV12-3/TRBV12-4; DNA: TGTGCCAGCAGTTCGGGGCGAAATGAAGCTTTCTTT; CDR3: CASSSGRNEAFF
D: -; size: many; J: TRBJ1-1; length: 15; V: TRBV28; DNA: TGTGCCAGCAGTTTAGTCTTGTGGCGGAACACTGAAGCTTTCTTT; CDR3: CASSLVLWRNTEAFF
D: -; size: many; J: TRBJ1-2; length: 12; V: TRBV9; DNA: TGTGCCAGCAGCGTAGCAGGATATGGCTACACCTTC; CDR3: CASSVAGYGYTF
D: -; size: many; J: TRBJ2-4; length: 13; V: TRBV28; DNA: TGTGCCAGCAGTTTGGGGACACCAAACATTCAGTACTTC; CDR3: CASSLGTPNIQYF
D: TRBD2; size: -; J: TRBJ2-5; length: 17; V: TRBV6-5; DNA: TGTGCCAGCAGTTTAGATCGAGCGGGAGGCCCTTTAGGGACCCAGTACTTC; CDR3: CASSLDRAGGPLGTQYF
D: -; size: -; J: TRBJ1-1; length: 13; V: TRBV28; DNA: TGTGCCAGCAGCCCGTCCGGAATTCAGAAAGCTTTCTTT; CDR3: CASSPSGIQKAFF
D: -; size: many; J: TRBJ2-2; length: 16; V: TRBV28; DNA: TGTGCCAGCAGTTTAAGTACAGGAGTCATCACCGGGGAGCTGTTTTTT; CDR3: CASSLSTGVITGELFF
D: TRBD1; size: -; J: TRBJ1-5; length: 15; V: TRBV6-1; DNA: TGTGCCAGCAGTGAAGAGATGACAGGGGGTCAGCCCCAGCATTTT; CDR3: CASSEEMTGGQPQHF
D: TRBD2; size: many; J: TRBJ2-7; length: 14; V: TRBV2; DNA: TGTGCCAGCAGGCGGACTAGCGGCCGCTACGAGCAGTACTTC; CDR3: CASRRTSGRYEQYF
D: -; size: many; J: TRBJ2-2; length: 12; V: TRBV12-3/TRBV12-4; DNA: TGTGCCAGCATGGGATTCGGCGGGGAGCTGTTTTTT; CDR3: CASMGFGGELFF
D: TRBD1; size: many; J: TRBJ2-7; length: 14; V: TRBV28; DNA: TGTGCCAGCAGTTACAGGGGGCCCCCCTACGAGCAGTACTTC; CDR3: CASSYRGPPYEQYF
D: -; size: many; J: TRBJ2-7; length: 15; V: TRBV28; DNA: TGTGCCAGCAGCACTCTGGGACTTGGTACCTACGAGCAGTACTTC; CDR3: CASSTLGLGTYEQYF
D: TRBD2; size: many; J: TRBJ2-7; length: 14; V: TRBV5-1; DNA: TGCGCCAGCAGCTTGGGTACTAGCGGTGGGGAGCAGTACTTC; CDR3: CASSLGTSGGEQYF
D: -; size: many; J: TRBJ1-1; length: 15; V: TRBV2; DNA: TGTGCCAGAAGTCCACTGACAGGAAAGTCCACTGAAGCTTTCTTT; CDR3: CARSPLTGKSTEAFF
D: TRBD1; size: -; J: TRBJ1-2; length: 14; V: TRBV12-3/TRBV12-4; DNA: TGTGCCAGCAGGATCGGACAGGGGGCATATGGCTACACCTTC; CDR3: CASRIGQGAYGYTF
D: TRBD2; size: once; J: TRBJ2-6; length: 16; V: TRBV24-1; DNA: TGTGCCACCAGTGATAGCGGGATGACTGGGGCCAACGTCCTGACTTTC; CDR3: CATSDSGMTGANVLTF
D: TRBD2; size: many; J: TRBJ2-7; length: 15; V: TRBV19; DNA: TGTGCCAGTACCCCGGGACTAGCGTTCTCCTACGAGCAGTACTTC; CDR3: CASTPGLAFSYEQYF
D: -; size: -; J: TRBJ1-1; length: 14; V: TRBV6-1; DNA: TGTGCCAGCAGGACACGCCAGGGGAGGACTGAAGCTTTCTTT; CDR3: CASRTRQGRTEAFF
D: -; size: many; J: TRBJ2-7; length: 12; V: TRBV28; DNA: TGTGCCAGCAGACTCCCCCACGACGAGCAGTACTTC; CDR3: CASRLPHDEQYF
D: TRBD2; size: many; J: TRBJ2-7; length: 16; V: TRBV10-1; DNA: TGCGCCAGCAGTGACTTGACTAGCGGGAGCTCCTACGAGCAGTACTTC; CDR3: CASSDLTSGSSYEQYF
D: -; size: many; J: TRBJ1-1; length: 13; V: TRBV9; DNA: TGTGCCAGCAGCGTAGTTTTGAACACTGAAGCTTTCTTT; CDR3: CASSVVLNTEAFF
D: TRBD1; size: many; J: TRBJ1-5; length: 16; V: TRBV2; DNA: TGTGCCAGCAGTCCCCCGGGGACAGGGGGAATTCAGCCCCAGCATTTT; CDR3: CASSPPGTGGIQPQHF
D: TRBD2; size: many; J: TRBJ2-4; length: 13; V: TRBV19; DNA: TGTGCCAGTGCATCGGGACTAGCGGACATTCAGTACTTC; CDR3: CASASGLADIQYF
D: -; size: many; J: TRBJ2-7; length: 14; V: TRBV6-1; DNA: TGTGCCAGCAGTGAAGCGAGGGGCTGGGGCGAGCAGTACTTC; CDR3: CASSEARGWGEQYF
D: -; size: many; J: TRBJ1-1; length: 13; V: TRBV27; DNA: TGTGCCAGCAGTTTACCAGGACAGACTGAAGCTTTCTTT; CDR3: CASSLPGQTEAFF
D: -; size: many; J: TRBJ2-7; length: 15; V: TRBV20-1; DNA: TGCAGTGCTAGAGATGGGGCGGGACACTCCTACGAGCAGTACTTC; CDR3: CSARDGAGHSYEQYF
D: -; size: many; J: TRBJ1-3; length: 13; V: TRBV10-2; DNA: TGCGCCAGCAGTGGAGCCTCTGGAAACACCATATATTTT; CDR3: CASSGASGNTIYF
D: -; size: many; J: TRBJ2-3; length: 15; V: TRBV11-2; DNA: TGTGCCAGCAGCTTAGATGTGATAGGCACAGATACGCAGTATTTT; CDR3: CASSLDVIGTDTQYF
D: -; size: many; J: TRBJ2-5; length: 14; V: TRBV2; DNA: TGTGCCATCGCCCACCGGGAGTCATTTGAGACCCAGTACTTC; CDR3: CAIAHRESFETQYF
D: -; size: few; J: TRBJ2-5; length: 12; V: TRBV20-1; DNA: TGCAGTGCTCGAGGGACCCAAGAGACCCAGTACTTC; CDR3: CSARGTQETQYF
D: -; size: many; J: TRBJ1-6; length: 12; V: TRBV7-9; DNA: TGTGCCAGCAGCTTAGATGGTTCACCCCTCCACTTT; CDR3: CASSLDGSPLHF
D: -; size: few; J: TRBJ2-5; length: 13; V: TRBV27; DNA: TGTGCCAGCAGTTTCGCAGGTGCTGTAACCCAGTACTTC; CDR3: CASSFAGAVTQYF
D: TRBD2; size: many; J: TRBJ2-7; length: 15; V: TRBV10-3; DNA: TGTGCCATCAGGGGCGGGGGGAGCAGCTCCTACGAGCAGTACTTC; CDR3: CAIRGGGSSSYEQYF
D: TRBD1; size: many; J: TRBJ1-3; length: 18; V: TRBV11-1; DNA: TGTGCCAGCAGCCCCGGGACAGGGGCCCTTTACTCTGGAAACACCATATATTTT; CDR3: CASSPGTGALYSGNTIYF
D: TRBD1; size: -; J: TRBJ2-5; length: 12; V: TRBV28; DNA: TGTGCCAGCAGTTTTATCGGGGGACAGGGGTACTTC; CDR3: CASSFIGGQGYF
D: -; size: many; J: TRBJ1-1; length: 14; V: TRBV28; DNA: TGTGCCAGCAAGCTCGCAGGGGACTTTACTGAAGCTTTCTTT; CDR3: CASKLAGDFTEAFF
D: TRBD2; size: -; J: TRBJ2-7; length: 14; V: TRBV6-1; DNA: TGTGCCAGCAGTGTGCAGCGGGAGAGGGATGTGCAGTACTTC; CDR3: CASSVQRERDVQYF
D: TRBD1; size: many; J: TRBJ1-3; length: 16; V: TRBV19; DNA: TGTGCCAGTAGTATCCTCGGGACAGCACCTGGAAACACCATATATTTT; CDR3: CASSILGTAPGNTIYF
D: -; size: many; J: TRBJ2-7; length: 15; V: TRBV7-8; DNA: TGTGCCAGCAGCTTAGGTTTGGACTGGGCCTACGAGCAGTACTTC; CDR3: CASSLGLDWAYEQYF
D: TRBD2; size: few; J: TRBJ2-7; length: 15; V: TRBV6-1; DNA: TGTGCCAGTGCACCCCTACTAGCGGGGGATTACGAGCAGTACTTC; CDR3: CASAPLLAGDYEQYF
D: -; size: many; J: TRBJ1-5; length: 13; V: TRBV30; DNA: TGTGCCTGGAGTGTGACAGGCAATCAGCCCCAGCATTTT; CDR3: CAWSVTGNQPQHF
D: -; size: -; J: TRBJ2-7; length: 14; V: TRBV9; DNA: TGTGCCAGCAGCTCGATTCTTAGACCCTACGAGCAGTACTTC; CDR3: CASSSILRPYEQYF